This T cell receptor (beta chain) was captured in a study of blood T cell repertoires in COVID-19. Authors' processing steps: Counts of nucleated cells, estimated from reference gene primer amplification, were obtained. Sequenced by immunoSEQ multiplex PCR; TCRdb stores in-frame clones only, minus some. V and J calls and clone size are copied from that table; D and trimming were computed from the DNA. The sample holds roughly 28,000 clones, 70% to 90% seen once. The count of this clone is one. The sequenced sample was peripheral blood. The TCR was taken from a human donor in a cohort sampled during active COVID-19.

The CDR3 protein is CASSSDRVLGNTIYF. The CDR3 DNA reads as TGCGCCAGCAGCTCGGACAGGGTCCTCGGAAACACCATATATTTT. V gene TRBV5-1 combines with J gene TRBJ1-3; 8 bases agree with TRBD1. The trim removed 3 bases at V and 4 bases at J, leaving 6 bases unmatched. CDR3 size: 15 residues. Germline V gives CDR1 SGHRS, CDR2 YFSETQ. Filled out from reference TRBV5-1 and TRBJ1-3, the complete variable domain reads KAGVTQTPRYLIKTRGQQVTLSCSPISGHRSVSWYQQTPGQGLQFLFEYFSETQRNKGNFPGRFSGRQFSNSRSEMNVSTLELGDSALYLCASSSDRVLGNTIYFGEGSWLTVV.